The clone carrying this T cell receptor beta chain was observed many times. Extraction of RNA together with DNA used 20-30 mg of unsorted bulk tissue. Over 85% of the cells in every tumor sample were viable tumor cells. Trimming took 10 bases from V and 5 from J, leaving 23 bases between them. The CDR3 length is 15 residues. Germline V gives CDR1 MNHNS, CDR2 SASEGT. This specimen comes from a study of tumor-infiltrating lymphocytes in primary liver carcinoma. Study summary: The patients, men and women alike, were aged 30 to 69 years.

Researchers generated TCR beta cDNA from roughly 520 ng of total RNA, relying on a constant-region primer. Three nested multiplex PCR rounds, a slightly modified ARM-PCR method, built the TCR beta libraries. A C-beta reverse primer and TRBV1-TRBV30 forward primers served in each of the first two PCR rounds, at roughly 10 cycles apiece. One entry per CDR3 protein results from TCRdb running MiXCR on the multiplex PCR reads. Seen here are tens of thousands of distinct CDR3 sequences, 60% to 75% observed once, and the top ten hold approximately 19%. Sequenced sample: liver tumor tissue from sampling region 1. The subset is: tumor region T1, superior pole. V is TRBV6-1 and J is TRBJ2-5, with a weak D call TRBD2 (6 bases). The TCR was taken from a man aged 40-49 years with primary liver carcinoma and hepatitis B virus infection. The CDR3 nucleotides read TGTGCCACCGGTGGGGGGTCAGGCCATGGGGAGACCCAGTACTTC. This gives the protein CATGGGSGHGETQYF.